Below, 30 T cell receptor beta chains from the same sample are listed, as sequenced in a study of response to subunit inactivated influenza vaccine. Each CDR3 protein gets one entry after TCRdb re-called the RT-PCR reads with MiXCR. The repertoire holds approximately 300,000 distinct CDR3 sequences, with approximately 21% as singletons. The starting material was PBMCs from blood, obtained less than 22 months after vaccination. Receptors originate from a man between 50 and 69 years old who received an inactivated influenza vaccine.

V usage is TRBV7-9 and J usage is TRBJ2-5; no reliable D call. Deletions cut 5 bases from V and 2 bases from J, with 12 bases between. This CDR3 is 14 amino acids long. CDR1 is SEHNR and CDR2 is FQNEAQ in the germline V gene (reference sequence). The CDR3 loop reads CASSPSQQQETQYF. The DNA for the CDR3 is TGTGCCAGCAGCCCCAGTCAACAACAAGAGACCCAGTACTTC.

This clonotype was observed a handful of times. V gene TRBV30 combines with J gene TRBJ1-2; D might be TRBD1 (5 bases). Germline loops: CDR1 GTSNPN, CDR2 SVGIG (reference sequence). The CDR3 extends over 14 amino acids. V lost 0 bases and J lost 2, with 10 bases in between. CDR3 in amino acids: CAWSVLSGNYGYTF. CDR3 bases: TGTGCCTGGAGTGTACTCTCAGGGAACTATGGCTACACCTTC.

The gene calls are TRBV7-9 and TRBJ2-5, with a possible D match to TRBD1 (6 bases). Germline CDR1 SEHNR, CDR2 FQNEAQ (reference sequence). V was clipped by 2 bases and J by 5 bases, with 12 bases between them. The CDR3 is 14 residues long. CDR3 sequence: CASSLTGYQETQYF. For the CDR3, the DNA is TGTGCCAGCAGCTTAACAGGGTATCAGGAGACCCAGTACTTC.

This clonotype turned up a few times. V usage is TRBV30 and J usage is TRBJ1-2; perhaps TRBD1 as D (5 bases). The CDR3 is made up of 15 amino acids. CDR1 and CDR2 (germline): GTSNPN, SVGIG (reference sequence). The V gene lost 2 bases and the J gene lost 2 bases, with 15 bases spanning the gap. DNA for the CDR3: TGTGCCTGGAGTATCACCCCCTCAGGGAACTATGGCTACACCTTC. Translated, it gives CAWSITPSGNYGYTF.

The rearrangement joins TRBV23-1 to TRBJ2-1, with TRBD1 matching over 9 bases. TRBV23-1 is designated an ORF whose function remains uncertain. Trimming at V came to 3 bases and at J to 7 bases, leaving 10 bases not matched to a gene. The length of the CDR3 is 16 residues. In nucleotides, the CDR3 is TGCGCCAGCAGTCACCTCGACAGGGGGGCCAAGAATGAGCAGTTCTTC. Protein product: CASSHLDRGAKNEQFF.

This clonotype was detected only a few times. V gene TRBV6-1 combines with J gene TRBJ1-2; 11 positions match TRBD1. Trimming at V came to 5 bases and at J to 8 bases, leaving 13 bases not matched to a gene. Per the germline V gene, CDR1 is MNHNS and CDR2 is SASEGT. The CDR3 has 16 residues. The CDR3 loop is CASSPDGQGAIGGYTF. For the CDR3, the DNA is TGTGCCAGCAGTCCCGACGGACAGGGGGCAATTGGCGGCTACACCTTC.

The rearrangement links TRBV7-3 to TRBJ2-2, with 9 bases matching TRBD2. Germline values: CDR1 SGHTA, CDR2 FQGTGA. The J segment lost 4 bases and the V segment lost 2 bases, leaving 5 bases of the junction unmatched. This CDR3 region has 16 residues. Here the CDR3 reads CASSLASSGGTGELFF. CDR3 DNA sequence: TGTGCCAGCAGCTTAGCGAGTAGCGGGGGCACCGGGGAGCTGTTTTTT.

The rearrangement joins TRBV20-1 to TRBJ2-3; unclear D gene. Trimming removed 1 base from V and 6 bases from J, with 20 bases in between. This CDR3 is built from 16 residues. The V gene's germline CDR1 is DFQATT and CDR2 SNEGSKA (reference sequence). This CDR3 reads CSARVGFPFNIDTQYF. In nucleotides, the CDR3 is TGCAGTGCTAGAGTTGGTTTTCCGTTCAACATTGATACGCAGTATTTT.

A single count supports this clonotype. This chain links TRBV5-1 with TRBJ2-7; 9 bases fit TRBD1. With V trimmed by 5 bases and J by 3 bases, 6 bases remained unmatched. The length of the CDR3 is 14 residues. Germline V gene sequence: CDR1 SGHRS, CDR2 YFSETQ. In nucleotides, the CDR3 is TGCGCCAGCAGTTCCTGGGGACAGGGCTACGAGCAGTACTTC. The encoded protein is CASSSWGQGYEQYF.

This clonotype appeared a few times. This chain connects TRBV7-3 to TRBJ1-3; the match to TRBD1 covers 8 bases. V lost 0 bases and J lost 0; bases outside the gene matches: 10. The CDR3 is 19 amino acids. Germline assignment: CDR1 SGHTA and CDR2 FQGTGA. CDR3 sequence (DNA): TGTGCCAGCAGCTTAACGAACCGGGACAGGTTCCTCTCTGGAAACACCATATATTTT. Its protein product is CASSLTNRDRFLSGNTIYF.

DNA for the CDR3: TGTGCCAGCAGCTCTTTGCCCGGGACAGGAGTATCCTACGAGCAGTACTTC. Amino acid sequence: CASSSLPGTGVSYEQYF. The chain combines TRBV11-2 with TRBJ2-7; TRBD1 aligns across 8 bases. J lost 1 base, V lost 4 bases, and 12 bases had no gene match. This CDR3 spans 17 amino acids. The germline CDR1 and CDR2 sequences are SGHAT and FQNNGV.

There are a few counts of this clonotype. The chain links TRBV20-1 to TRBJ2-3, with TRBD2 matching 9 bases. After removal of 4 bases from V and 1 base from J, the junction contained 9 bases not matched to a gene. This CDR3 has 16 residues. Per the germline V gene, CDR1 is DFQATT and CDR2 is SNEGSKA (reference sequence). CDR3 region: CSAMNLREGRTDTQYF. The CDR3 bases are TGCAGTGCTATGAACTTGCGGGAGGGCCGCACAGATACGCAGTATTTT.

This chain joins TRBV9 and TRBJ1-2, with a weak D call TRBD1 (5 bases). The germline V gene encodes CDR1 SGDLS and CDR2 YYNGEE. The CDR3 has 14 residues. V was pared by 4 bases and J by 5 bases, with 15 bases between. DNA of the CDR3: TGTGCCAGCAGCAGCAGGACATACGCGTATGGCTACACCTTC. Translated: CASSSRTYAYGYTF.

This clonotype was seen at least ten times. The rearrangement joins TRBV5-1 to TRBJ1-3; no definite D call. The V and J ends lost 5 bases and 0 bases respectively, with 12 bases between them. Germline V gives CDR1 SGHRS, CDR2 YFSETQ. The CDR3 totals 15 residues. CDR3 in DNA: TGCGCCAGCAGTCTAGCCGGTGCCTCTGGAAACACCATATATTTT. Its protein is CASSLAGASGNTIYF.

The chain uses TRBV7-9 and TRBJ2-2; 9 bases agree with TRBD1. The CDR3 extends over 16 amino acids. With V trimmed by 4 bases and J by 4 bases, 7 bases remained unmatched. The germline CDR1 and CDR2 sequences are SEHNR and FQNEAQ (reference sequence). In DNA form, the CDR3 reads TGTGCCAGCAGCTCCAGACAGGGGGTCCCCACCGGGGAGCTGTTTTTT. Translating gives CASSSRQGVPTGELFF. Variable domain in full (rest from reference TRBV7-9 and TRBJ2-2): DTGVSQNPRHKITKRGQNVTFRCDPISEHNRLYWYRQTLGQGPEFLTYFQNEAQLEKSRLLSDRFSAERPKGSFSTLEIQRTEQGDSAMYLCASSSRQGVPTGELFFGEGSRLTVL.

There are many counts of this clonotype. The rearrangement links TRBV5-5 to TRBJ2-1; TRBD1 matches 7 bases. This CDR3 comprises 16 residues. Unmatched junction bases numbered 6, after V lost 0 bases and J lost 3 bases. The V gene's germline CDR1 is SGHKS and CDR2 YYEKEE (reference sequence). Here the CDR3 reads CASSLVGQTYYNEQFF. The CDR3 DNA sequence: TGTGCCAGCAGCTTGGTGGGACAGACCTACTACAATGAGCAGTTCTTC.

This clonotype was counted between two and nine times. This rearrangement joins TRBV20-1 to TRBJ2-3; 10 positions match TRBD2. CDR1 and CDR2 from the germline V gene are DFQATT and SNEGSKA (reference sequence). The CDR3 loop spans 14 amino acids. The trim removed 5 bases at V and 1 base at J, leaving 3 bases unmatched. This chain's CDR3 is CSASSGGGTDTQYF. The CDR3 DNA reads as TGCAGTGCTTCTAGCGGGGGAGGCACAGATACGCAGTATTTT.

This clonotype has only a few counts. V gene TRBV4-3 combines with J gene TRBJ1-2; D gene ambiguous. CDR1 and CDR2 (germline): LGHNA, YSLEER. The length of the CDR3 is 13 residues. The ends were cut back, 5 bases at V and 4 bases at J, with 11 bases in the middle. For the CDR3, the DNA is TGCGCCAGCAGCGCCCAGCCAGCCTATGGCTACACCTTC. This translates into CASSAQPAYGYTF.

This clonotype has a handful of counts. The genes are TRBV27 and TRBJ1-5; no firm D call. Trimming took off 8 bases at V and 2 bases at J, with 13 bases between the two ends. CDR3 size: 14 residues. CDR1 and CDR2 (germline): MNHEY, SMNVEV (reference sequence). The CDR3 DNA reads TGTGCCAGCTCGTCGTTTGGGGGCAATCAGCCCCAGCATTTT. Amino acids: CASSSFGGNQPQHF.

Details on this clonotype: This clone may be a read error of a much larger clone one base away. V and J are TRBV3-1 and TRBJ2-7; D is uncertain. The CDR3 runs 11 residues. Germline V gene data show CDR1 as LGHDT and CDR2 as YNNKEL (reference sequence). The CDR3, as DNA: TGTGCCAGCAGTGCTTCCTACGCGCAGTACTTC. Residues: CASSASYAQYF.

The chain links TRBV6-5 to TRBJ2-5; tentative D call: TRBD2 (7 bases). Trimming removed 1 base from V and 2 bases from J, with 11 bases in between. Germline V gene data show CDR1 as MNHEY and CDR2 as SVGAGI. This CDR3 region has 15 residues. The DNA for the CDR3 is TGTGCCAGCAGTTACTGGGGGGGCTTGCAAGAGACCCAGTACTTC. Its protein is CASSYWGGLQETQYF.

This chain connects TRBV20-1 to TRBJ2-1; 8 nucleotides match TRBD2. Per the germline V gene, CDR1 is DFQATT and CDR2 is SNEGSKA (reference sequence). The CDR3 covers 14 residues. Trimming cost V 2 bases and J 6 bases; bases outside gene matches: 6. The CDR3 protein is CSARPWTSSNEQFF. In nucleotides, the CDR3 is TGCAGTGCTAGACCTTGGACTAGCAGCAATGAGCAGTTCTTC.

Only a few counts were recorded for this clonotype. The chain recombines TRBV6-5 with TRBJ1-1; 7 bases are shared with TRBD1. V shed 4 bases and J 3 bases; nucleotides not matched to a gene: 8. The CDR3 runs 15 residues. The germline V gene has CDR1 MNHEY and CDR2 SVGAGI. The CDR3 DNA reads TGTGCCAGCAGTTCCCAAGACAGGGAACACACTGAAGCTTTCTTT. Translated, it gives CASSSQDREHTEAFF.

This clonotype was detected only once. The gene calls are TRBV6-1 and TRBJ1-5; D is uncertain. In germline, CDR1 is MNHNS, CDR2 SASEGT. This CDR3 has 15 amino acids. The germline V and J ends were trimmed by 3 bases and 2 bases, with 11 bases remaining between them. Written as DNA, the CDR3 is TGTGCCAGCAGTGAGGGCGGCCTGTGCAATCAGCCCCAGCATTTT. Encoded protein: CASSEGGLCNQPQHF.

This chain uses TRBV10-3 with TRBJ2-7, with D possibly TRBD2 on 5 matching bases. The CDR3 is 15 residues long. CDR1 is ENHRY and CDR2 is SYGVKD in the germline V gene. Trimming took off 0 bases at V and 6 bases at J, with 15 bases between the two ends. The CDR3 sequence: CAISESSLAGREQYF. The CDR3 nucleotides read TGTGCCATCAGTGAGTCGTCCCTGGCGGGTCGCGAGCAGTACTTC.

This clonotype was seen more than once but under ten times. V gene TRBV12-3 or TRBV12-4 combines with J gene TRBJ1-6, with 9 bases identical to TRBD1. The CDR3 totals 15 residues. V lost 5 bases, J lost 8 bases, and 7 bases stayed unmatched. The CDR3 nucleotides read TGTGCCAGCAGTCCATCGGACAGGGGCTATTCACCCCTCCACTTT. Protein sequence: CASSPSDRGYSPLHF.

This chain links TRBV20-1 with TRBJ2-7, with a weak D call TRBD1 (6 bases). Trimming shortened V by 1 base and J by 2 bases, and 15 bases separated the two germline ends. Germline CDR1 and CDR2: DFQATT and SNEGSKA (reference sequence). CDR3 length: 15 amino acids. CDR3 nucleotide sequence: TGCAGTGCTAGAGGGGGGCGCATAAATGCCTACGAGCAGTACTTC. Its protein product is CSARGGRINAYEQYF.

This clonotype was observed many times. This rearrangement joins TRBV7-2 to TRBJ1-1; 10 bases fit TRBD1. This CDR3 is 14 amino acids long. The trim removed 4 bases at V and 4 bases at J, leaving 3 bases unmatched. Germline lookup yields CDR1 SGHTA and CDR2 FQGNSA. The CDR3 coding sequence is TGTGCCAGCAGCTGGACAGGGGGTGGCACTGAAGCTTTCTTT. This gives the protein CASSWTGGGTEAFF.

The genes are TRBV5-4 and TRBJ2-3, with 9 bases identical to TRBD2. Germline CDR1 reads SGHNT; CDR2 reads YYREEE (reference sequence). The CDR3 has 17 amino acids. The V and J ends lost 3 bases and 4 bases, in that order; junction bases with no gene match: 12. The CDR3 reads CASSWIFSGSDADTQYF. CDR3 DNA: TGTGCCAGCAGCTGGATTTTTAGCGGGAGTGATGCAGATACGCAGTATTTT.

This clonotype showed up just a few times. The gene calls are TRBV20-1 and TRBJ1-4; 8 nucleotides match TRBD1. With 6 bases clipped from V and 8 bases from J, the junction kept 2 bases outside the gene matches. The CDR3 is 11 amino acids. Germline V lookup: CDR1 DFQATT, CDR2 SNEGSKA (reference sequence). The CDR3 spells CSARTGEKLFF. CDR3 coding DNA: TGCAGTGCCAGGACAGGGGAAAAACTGTTTTTT.